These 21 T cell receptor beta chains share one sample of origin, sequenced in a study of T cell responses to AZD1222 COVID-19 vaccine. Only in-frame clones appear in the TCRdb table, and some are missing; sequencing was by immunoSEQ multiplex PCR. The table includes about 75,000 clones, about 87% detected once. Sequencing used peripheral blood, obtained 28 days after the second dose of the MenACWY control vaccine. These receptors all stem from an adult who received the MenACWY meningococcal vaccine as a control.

This CDR3 reads CASSREPGQGTGELFF. CDR3 nucleotides: TGTGCCAGCAGTCGTGAACCGGGACAGGGGACCGGGGAGCTGTTTTTT. The gene calls are TRBV5-6 and TRBJ2-2, with 10 bases that match TRBD1. There are 16 residues in the CDR3. The trim removed 5 bases at V and 5 bases at J, leaving 9 bases unmatched. Germline loops: CDR1 SGHDT, CDR2 YYEEEE.

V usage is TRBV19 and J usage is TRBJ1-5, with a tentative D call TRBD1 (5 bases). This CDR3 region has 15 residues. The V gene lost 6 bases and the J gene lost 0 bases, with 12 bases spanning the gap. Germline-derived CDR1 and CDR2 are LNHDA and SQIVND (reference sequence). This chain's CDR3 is CASSLGTDSNQPQHF. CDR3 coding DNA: TGTGCCAGTAGCCTCGGGACTGATAGCAATCAGCCCCAGCATTTT.

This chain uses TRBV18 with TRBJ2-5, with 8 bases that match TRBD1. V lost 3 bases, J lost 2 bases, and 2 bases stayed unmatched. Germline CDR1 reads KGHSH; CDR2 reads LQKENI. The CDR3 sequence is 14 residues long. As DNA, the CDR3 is TGTGCCAGCTCACCCACAGGGGGACAAGAGACCCAGTACTTC. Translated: CASSPTGGQETQYF.

This chain's CDR3 is CASSKQADEQFF. In DNA form, the CDR3 reads TGTGCCAGCAGTAAGCAGGCCGACGAGCAGTTCTTC. The chain is built from TRBV12-3 or TRBV12-4 and TRBJ2-1, with D uncertain. The CDR3 totals 12 residues. V dropped 5 bases and J dropped 10 bases, with 12 bases sitting between them.

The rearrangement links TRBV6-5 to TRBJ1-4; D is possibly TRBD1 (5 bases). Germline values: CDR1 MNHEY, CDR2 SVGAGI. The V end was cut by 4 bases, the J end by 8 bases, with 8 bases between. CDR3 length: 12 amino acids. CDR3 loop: CASSFRQEKLFF. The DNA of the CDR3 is TGTGCCAGCAGTTTCCGACAGGAAAAACTGTTTTTT.

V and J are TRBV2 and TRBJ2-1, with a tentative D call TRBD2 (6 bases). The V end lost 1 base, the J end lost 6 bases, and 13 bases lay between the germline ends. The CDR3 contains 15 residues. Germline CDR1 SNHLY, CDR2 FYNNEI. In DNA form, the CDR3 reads TGTGCCAGCAGTGAAGGAACAGGAGGGTTCAATGAGCAGTTCTTC. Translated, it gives CASSEGTGGFNEQFF.

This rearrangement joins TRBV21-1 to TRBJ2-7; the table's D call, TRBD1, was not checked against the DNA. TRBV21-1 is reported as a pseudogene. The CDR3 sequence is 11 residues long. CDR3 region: CASSPPYEQYF. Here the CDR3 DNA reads TGTGCCAGCAGCCCCCCATACGAGCAGTACTTC.

CDR3 sequence reads: CASSLAASGVTTDTQYF. The CDR3 DNA reads TGCGCCAGCAGCCTAGCAGCTAGCGGGGTCACCACAGATACGCAGTATTTT. The chain links TRBV4-3 to TRBJ2-3, with 9 bases that match TRBD2. The ends lost 4 bases at V and 2 bases at J; junction bases unmatched: 10. Germline V gene lookup returns CDR1 LGHNA and CDR2 YSLEER. CDR3 length: 17 residues.

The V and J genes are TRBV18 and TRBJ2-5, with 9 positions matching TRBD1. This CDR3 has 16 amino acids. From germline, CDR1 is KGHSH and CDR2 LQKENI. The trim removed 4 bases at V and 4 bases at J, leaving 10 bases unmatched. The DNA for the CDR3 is TGTGCCAGCTCACTCTTGCGGACAGGGGATCGAGAGACCCAGTACTTC. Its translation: CASSLLRTGDRETQYF. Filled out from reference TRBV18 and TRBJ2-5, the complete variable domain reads NAGVMQNPRHLVRRRGQEARLRCSPMKGHSHVYWYRQLPEEGLKFMVYLQKENIIDESGMPKERFSAEFPKEGPSILRIQQVVRGDSAAYFCASSLLRTGDRETQYFGPGTRLLVL.

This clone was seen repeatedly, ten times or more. The CDR3, as DNA: TGCGCCAGCAGCTCAGGGGGTCAGGGTCAAACGAACACCGGGGAGCTGTTTTTT. As protein: CASSSGGQGQTNTGELFF. This chain links TRBV5-1 with TRBJ2-2; TRBD1 aligns across 7 bases. This CDR3 has 18 amino acids. Germline assignment: CDR1 SGHRS and CDR2 YFSETQ. J gave up 0 bases and V 3 bases, and 11 bases lay outside the gene matches.

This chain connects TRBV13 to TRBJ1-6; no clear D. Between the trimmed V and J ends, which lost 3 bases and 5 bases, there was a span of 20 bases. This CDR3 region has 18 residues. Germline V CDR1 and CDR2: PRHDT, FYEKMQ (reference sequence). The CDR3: CASSFLASTTSDNSPLHF. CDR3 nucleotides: TGTGCCAGCAGCTTTCTGGCCTCTACTACGTCGGATAATTCACCCCTCCACTTT.

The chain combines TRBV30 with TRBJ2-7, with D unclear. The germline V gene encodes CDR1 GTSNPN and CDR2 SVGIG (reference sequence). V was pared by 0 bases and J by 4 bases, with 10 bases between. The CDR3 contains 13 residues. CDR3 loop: CAWSVPDLYEQYF. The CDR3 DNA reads TGTGCCTGGAGTGTCCCGGACCTATACGAGCAGTACTTC.

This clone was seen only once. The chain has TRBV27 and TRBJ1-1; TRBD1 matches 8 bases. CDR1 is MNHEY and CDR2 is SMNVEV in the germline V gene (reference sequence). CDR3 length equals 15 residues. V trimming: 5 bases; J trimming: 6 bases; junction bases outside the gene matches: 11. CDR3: CASSPRQGRIAEAFF. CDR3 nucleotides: TGTGCCAGCAGTCCAAGACAGGGGAGGATCGCTGAAGCTTTCTTT.

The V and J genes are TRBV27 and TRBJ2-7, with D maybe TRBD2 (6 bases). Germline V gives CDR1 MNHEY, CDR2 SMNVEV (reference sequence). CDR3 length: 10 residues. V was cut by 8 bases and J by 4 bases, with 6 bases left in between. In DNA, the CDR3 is TGTGCCAGCGGAGGGTACGAGCAGTACTTC. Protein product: CASGGYEQYF.

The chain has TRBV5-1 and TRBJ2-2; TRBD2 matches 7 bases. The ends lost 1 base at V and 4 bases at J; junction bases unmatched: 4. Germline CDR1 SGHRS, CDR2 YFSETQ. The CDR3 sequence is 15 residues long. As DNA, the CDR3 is TGCGCCAGCAGCTTGAGCGGGACGAGCACCGGGGAGCTGTTTTTT. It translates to CASSLSGTSTGELFF.

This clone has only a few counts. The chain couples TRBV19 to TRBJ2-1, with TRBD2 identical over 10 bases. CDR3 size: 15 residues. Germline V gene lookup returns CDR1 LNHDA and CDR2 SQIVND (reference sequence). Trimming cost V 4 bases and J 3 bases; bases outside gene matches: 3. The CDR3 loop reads CASSTGTSDYNEQFF. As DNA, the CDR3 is TGTGCCAGTAGTACCGGGACTAGCGACTACAATGAGCAGTTCTTC.

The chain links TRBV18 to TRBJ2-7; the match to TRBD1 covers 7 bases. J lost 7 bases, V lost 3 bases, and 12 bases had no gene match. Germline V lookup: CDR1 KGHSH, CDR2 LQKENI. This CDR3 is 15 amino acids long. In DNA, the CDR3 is TGTGCCAGCTCACCGTCCCGGGACAGAGGGGAAGAGCAGTACTTC. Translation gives CASSPSRDRGEEQYF.

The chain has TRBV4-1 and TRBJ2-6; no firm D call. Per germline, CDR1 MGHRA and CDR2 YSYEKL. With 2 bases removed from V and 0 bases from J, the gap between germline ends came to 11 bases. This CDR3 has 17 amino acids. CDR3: CASSQSVTSSGANVLTF. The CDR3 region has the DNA TGCGCCAGCAGCCAATCCGTGACAAGCTCTGGGGCCAACGTCCTGACTTTC.

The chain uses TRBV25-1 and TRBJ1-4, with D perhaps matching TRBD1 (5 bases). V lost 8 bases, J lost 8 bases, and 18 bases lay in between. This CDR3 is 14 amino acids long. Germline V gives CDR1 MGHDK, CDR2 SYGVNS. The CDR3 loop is CASGRLAEGEKLFF. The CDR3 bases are TGTGCCAGCGGTAGGCTAGCAGAGGGGGAAAAACTGTTTTTT.

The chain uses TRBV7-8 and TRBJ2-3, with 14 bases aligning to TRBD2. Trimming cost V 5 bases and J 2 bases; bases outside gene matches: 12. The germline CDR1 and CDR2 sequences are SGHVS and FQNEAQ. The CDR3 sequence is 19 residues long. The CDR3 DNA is TGTGCCAGCAGCCTATACGGGACTAGCGGGGGTTATGCCACAGATACGCAGTATTTT. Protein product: CASSLYGTSGGYATDTQYF.

This chain's CDR3 is CASSAGTGGRVDEQFF. CDR3 nucleotide sequence: TGTGCCAGCAGTGCCGGGACAGGGGGCCGGGTAGATGAGCAGTTCTTC. The rearrangement links TRBV6-1 to TRBJ2-1; 12 positions match TRBD1. V lost 4 bases and J lost 8; bases outside the gene matches: 9. This CDR3 comprises 16 residues. Germline V CDR1 and CDR2: MNHNS, SASEGT.